This T cell receptor beta chain was captured in a study of cytomegalovirus exposure and HLA in healthy donors. Study-wide background: Earlier results showed roughly 120 million unique TCR beta sequences derived from approximately 180 million T cells. Findings of the study overall: Some TCR beta chains (roughly 160 of them) were listed as cytomegalovirus-associated.

The J segment lost 4 bases and the V segment lost 3 bases, leaving 7 bases of the junction unmatched. Germline CDR1 is MDHEN and CDR2 is SYDVKM. The CDR3 is 16 residues long. Though nominally healthy at sampling, donors likely had unrecorded immune exposures. Comment on this clone: Its antigen remains unknown.

The PCR had 60 Vbeta and 13 Jbeta primers. Clones were read by immunoSEQ multiplex PCR, and TCRdb kept only the in-frame ones, dropping some. Of under 140,000 clones in the sample, around 86% are singletons; the top ten hold about 1.8%. The TCR originated in a man aged 40-49 years in good health and CMV-seronegative. The chain couples TRBV28 to TRBJ2-1, with 9 bases matching TRBD1. Source material: PBMCs. The DNA of the CDR3 is TGTGCCAGCAGTTTCAGGAGGGACAGGGTTTACAATGAGCAGTTCTTC. Translating it yields CASSFRRDRVYNEQFF.